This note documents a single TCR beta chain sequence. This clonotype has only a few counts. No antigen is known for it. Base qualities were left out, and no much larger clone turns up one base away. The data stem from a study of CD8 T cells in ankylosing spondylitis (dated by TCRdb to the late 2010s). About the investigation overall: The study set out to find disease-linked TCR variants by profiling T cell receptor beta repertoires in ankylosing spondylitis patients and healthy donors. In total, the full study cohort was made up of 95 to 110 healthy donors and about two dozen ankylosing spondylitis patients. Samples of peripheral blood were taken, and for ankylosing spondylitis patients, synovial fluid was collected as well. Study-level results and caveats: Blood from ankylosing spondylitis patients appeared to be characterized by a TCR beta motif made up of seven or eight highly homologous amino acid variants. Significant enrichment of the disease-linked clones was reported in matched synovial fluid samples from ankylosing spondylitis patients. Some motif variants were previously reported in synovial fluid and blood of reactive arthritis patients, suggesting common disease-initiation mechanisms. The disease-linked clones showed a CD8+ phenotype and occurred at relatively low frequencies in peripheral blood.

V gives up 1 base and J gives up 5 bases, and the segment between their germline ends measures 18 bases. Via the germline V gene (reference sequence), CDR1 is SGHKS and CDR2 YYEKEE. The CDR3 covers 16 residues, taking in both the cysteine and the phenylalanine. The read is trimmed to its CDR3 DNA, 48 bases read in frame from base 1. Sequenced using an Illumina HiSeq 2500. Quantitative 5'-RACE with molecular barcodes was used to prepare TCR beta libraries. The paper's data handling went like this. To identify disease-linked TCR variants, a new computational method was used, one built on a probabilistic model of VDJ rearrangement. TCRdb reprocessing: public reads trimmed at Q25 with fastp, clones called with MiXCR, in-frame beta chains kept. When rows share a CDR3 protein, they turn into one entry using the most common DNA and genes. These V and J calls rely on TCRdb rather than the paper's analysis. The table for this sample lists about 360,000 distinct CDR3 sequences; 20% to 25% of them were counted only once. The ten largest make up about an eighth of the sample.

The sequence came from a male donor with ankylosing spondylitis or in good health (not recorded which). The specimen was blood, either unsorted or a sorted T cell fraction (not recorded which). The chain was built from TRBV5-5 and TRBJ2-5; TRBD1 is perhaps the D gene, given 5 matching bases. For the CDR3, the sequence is CASSLTTATARETQYF. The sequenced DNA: TGTGCCAGCAGCTTGACAACGGCGACAGCTCGGGAGACCCAGTACTTC.